The clone carrying this TCR beta chain was observed a few times. This record belongs to a study of CD8 T cells in Susac syndrome. The RNA input was roughly 0.45 to 1 ug, and it was reverse transcribed with random hexamers. An immunoSEQ multiplex PCR amplified TCR beta CDR3 over 54 Vbeta and 13 Jbeta. MiXCR was run by TCRdb on the immunoSEQ multiplex PCR reads, yielding one entry per CDR3 protein. This sample has some 450,000 distinct CDR3 sequences, with 75% to 90% found just once. Sequencing of TCR beta was performed on blood CD8+ T cells and on blood CD4+ T cells. The multiple sclerosis controls, all treatment-naive patients, had relapsing-remitting disease that was stable or active. Isolation of CD8+ and CD4+ T cells was performed negatively, whereas enrichment of TEMRA cells was done by FACS. The sequenced sample consisted of CD8+ T cells from PBMCs. The TCR originated in a human donor with multiple sclerosis.

The CDR3 nucleotides read TGTGCCAGCAGTTTGGCCCAAAACACTGAAGCTTTCTTT. Amino acids: CASSLAQNTEAFF. This chain uses TRBV27 with TRBJ1-1; D uncertain. The germline V gene encodes CDR1 MNHEY and CDR2 SMNVEV (reference sequence). CDR3 length equals 13 residues. Deletions cut 3 bases from V and 2 bases from J, with 7 bases between.